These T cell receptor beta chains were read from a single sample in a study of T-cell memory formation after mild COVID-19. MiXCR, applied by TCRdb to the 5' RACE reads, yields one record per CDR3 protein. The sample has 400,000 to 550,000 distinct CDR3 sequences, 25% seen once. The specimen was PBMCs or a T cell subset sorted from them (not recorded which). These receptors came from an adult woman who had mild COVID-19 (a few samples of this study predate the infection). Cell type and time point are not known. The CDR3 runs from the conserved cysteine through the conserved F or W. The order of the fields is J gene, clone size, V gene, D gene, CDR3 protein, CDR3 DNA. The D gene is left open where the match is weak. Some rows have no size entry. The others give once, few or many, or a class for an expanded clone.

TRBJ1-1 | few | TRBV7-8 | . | CASRGRLGSDQGLRTEAFF | TGTGCCAGCAGAGGTCGCTTAGGAAGTGATCAGGGCCTGAGGACTGAAGCTTTCTTT
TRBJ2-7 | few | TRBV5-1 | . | CASSSSSGPPYYEQYF | TGCGCCAGCAGCTCCTCGAGCGGCCCGCCCTATTACGAGCAGTACTTC
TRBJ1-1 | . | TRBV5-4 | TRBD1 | CASARDRVVMGPEAFF | TGTGCCAGCGCTCGGGACAGGGTAGTGATGGGCCCTGAAGCTTTCTTT
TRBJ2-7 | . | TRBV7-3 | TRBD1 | CASSLTDRAYQYF | TGTGCCAGCAGCTTAACTGACAGGGCATATCAGTACTTC
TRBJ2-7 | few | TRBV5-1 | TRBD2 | CASRPGTSGRLYEQYF | TGCGCCAGCAGACCTGGGACTAGCGGGAGATTGTACGAGCAGTACTTC
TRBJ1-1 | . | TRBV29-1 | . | CSVATGTEAFF | TGCAGCGTTGCTACAGGAACTGAAGCTTTCTTT
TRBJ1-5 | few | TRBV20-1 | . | CSATSPRGNQPQHF | TGCAGTGCTACCTCACCCAGGGGCAATCAGCCCCAGCATTTT
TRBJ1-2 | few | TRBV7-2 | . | CASSQTVGGYTF | TGTGCCAGCAGCCAGACGGTGGGGGGCTACACCTTC
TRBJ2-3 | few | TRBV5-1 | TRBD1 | CASRTTGGSTDTQYF | TGCGCCAGCAGAACTACAGGGGGTAGCACAGATACGCAGTATTTT
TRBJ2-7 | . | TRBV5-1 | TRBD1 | CASSSRTGTGEQYF | TGCGCCAGCAGCTCGCGGACAGGTACAGGGGAGCAGTACTTC
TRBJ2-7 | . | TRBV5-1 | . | CASSYSAGPSSEQYF | TGCGCCAGCAGCTATAGCGCGGGGCCCTCCTCCGAGCAGTACTTC
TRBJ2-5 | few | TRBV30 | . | CAWSSSEVFQETQYF | TGTGCCTGGAGTAGTAGCGAGGTTTTCCAAGAGACCCAGTACTTC
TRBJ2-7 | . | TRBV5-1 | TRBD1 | CASSGGQGFPSEQYF | TGCGCCAGCAGCGGAGGACAGGGTTTCCCAAGCGAGCAGTACTTC
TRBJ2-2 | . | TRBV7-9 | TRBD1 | CASSLATGAGTGELFF | TGTGCCAGCAGCTTAGCGACAGGGGCGGGAACCGGGGAGCTGTTTTTT
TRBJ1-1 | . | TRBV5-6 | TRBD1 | CASTRDEDRGYTEAFF | TGTGCCAGCACACGGGACGAGGACAGGGGCTACACTGAAGCTTTCTTT
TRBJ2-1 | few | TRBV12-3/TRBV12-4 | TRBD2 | CASSPLGLAANEQFF | TGTGCCAGCAGTCCCTTGGGACTAGCGGCCAATGAGCAGTTCTTC
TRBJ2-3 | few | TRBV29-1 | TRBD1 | CSATSPGQGRGTQYF | TGCAGCGCCACCTCTCCGGGACAGGGGAGGGGTACGCAGTATTTT
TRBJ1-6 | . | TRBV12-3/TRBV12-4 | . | CASSLSDGNSPLHF | TGTGCCAGCAGTTTATCGGACGGTAATTCACCCCTCCACTTT
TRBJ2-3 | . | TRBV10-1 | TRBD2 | CASTRRYHSGSTDTQYF | TGCGCCAGCACCCGGCGGTACCATAGCGGGAGCACAGATACGCAGTATTTT
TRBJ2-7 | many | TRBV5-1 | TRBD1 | CASSLGQGPSYEQYF | TGCGCCAGCAGCTTAGGACAGGGCCCCTCCTACGAGCAGTACTTC
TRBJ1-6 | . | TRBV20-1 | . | CSADRDPGRSPLHF | TGCAGTGCTGACCGGGACCCAGGACGTTCACCCCTCCACTTT
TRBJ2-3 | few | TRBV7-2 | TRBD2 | CASSLNPRTIAGNTDTQYF | TGTGCCAGCAGCTTAAATCCCCGAACTATAGCGGGAAACACAGATACGCAGTATTTT
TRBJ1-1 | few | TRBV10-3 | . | CAISGPLNTEAFF | TGTGCCATCAGTGGACCGCTGAACACTGAAGCTTTCTTT
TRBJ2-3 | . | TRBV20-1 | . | CSARKKTSTDTQYF | TGCAGTGCTAGAAAAAAAACTAGCACAGATACGCAGTATTTT
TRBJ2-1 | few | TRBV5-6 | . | CASSRLDNEQFF | TGTGCCAGCAGCCGCCTAGATAATGAGCAGTTCTTC
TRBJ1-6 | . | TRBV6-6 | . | CASSPPVVNSPLHF | TGTGCCAGCAGTCCCCCCGTTGTTAATTCACCCCTCCACTTT
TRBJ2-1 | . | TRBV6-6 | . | CASRSRAGGDNEQFF | TGTGCCAGCAGGTCAAGGGCAGGAGGCGACAATGAGCAGTTCTTC
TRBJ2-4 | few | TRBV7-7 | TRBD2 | CASSLGTSGSAKNIQYF | TGTGCTAGCAGCTTAGGGACTAGCGGTTCAGCCAAAAACATTCAGTACTTC
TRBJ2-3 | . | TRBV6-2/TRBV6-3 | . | CASSYSKIGGKGPTDTQYF | TGTGCCAGCAGTTACTCGAAAATCGGCGGGAAGGGGCCCACAGATACGCAGTATTTT
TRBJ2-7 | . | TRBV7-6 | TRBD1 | CATRAGTGEQYF | TGTGCCACCCGAGCCGGGACAGGGGAGCAGTACTTC
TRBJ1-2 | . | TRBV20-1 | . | CSASLGSNYGYTF | TGCAGTGCTAGTCTCGGGTCTAACTATGGCTACACCTTC
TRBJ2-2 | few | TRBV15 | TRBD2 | CATSRPSGRETGELFF | TGTGCCACCAGCAGACCTAGCGGGAGGGAGACCGGGGAGCTGTTTTTT
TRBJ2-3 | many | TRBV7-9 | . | CASSLSRTDTQYF | TGTGCCAGCAGCTTATCCAGAACAGATACGCAGTATTTT
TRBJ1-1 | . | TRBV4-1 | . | CASSPLGRQLTMNTEAFF | TGCGCCAGCAGCCCCTTGGGCAGACAGCTTACTATGAACACTGAAGCTTTCTTT
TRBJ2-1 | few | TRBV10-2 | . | CASGEGSSYNEQFF | TGCGCCAGCGGGGAAGGGAGCTCCTACAATGAGCAGTTCTTC